This TCR beta chain was sequenced during a study of T-cell memory formation after mild COVID-19. Study context: TCR clusters mostly belonged to single donors. Study outcomes and limitations: Contracting clones localized mainly to CM and EM when CD4+ and mainly to EMRA when CD8+.

Libraries for TCRalpha and TCRbeta carried sample barcodes and unique molecular identifiers via 5'RACE. TCRdb used MiXCR to reprocess the 5' RACE reads, holding one entry per CDR3 protein. Seen here are 580,000 or so distinct CDR3 sequences, around 16% observed once, and the top ten hold about 8.6%. The trim removed 1 base at V and 2 bases at J, leaving 4 bases unmatched. Germline V gene lookup returns CDR1 MDHEN and CDR2 SYDVKM. This CDR3 has 16 residues. As for this clonotype: As yet, its antigen is unknown.

The sequence was collected from an adult woman who had mild COVID-19 (a few samples of this study predate the infection). Cell type and time point are not known. The V call is TRBV28, the J call TRBJ2-7; 11 bases agree with TRBD1. Sequenced: PBMCs or a T cell subset sorted from them (not recorded which). The CDR3 reads CASSLLGGQGAYEQYF. In DNA form, the CDR3 reads TGTGCCAGCAGTTTATTAGGGGGACAGGGGGCCTACGAGCAGTACTTC.